What follows describes a single T cell receptor (beta chain). The sample originates from a study of control samples from healthy donors and cancer patients. Produced via immunoSEQ multiplex PCR; TCRdb's table is partial and in-frame only. The sample lists 50,000 or so clones, roughly 88% seen once, with 3.5% to 4% in the top ten. Germline V CDR1 and CDR2: LGHNA, YSLEER. Trimming cost V 4 bases and J 5 bases; bases outside gene matches: 6. The CDR3 spans 14 residues. The clonotype originates from a man aged 45-65 years in good health. Sequencing input: blood. The rearrangement uses TRBV4-3 and TRBJ1-1, with 8 nucleotides matching TRBD1. CDR3 residues: CASSPQGAWTEAFF. In nucleotides, the CDR3 is TGCGCCAGCAGCCCGCAGGGGGCTTGGACTGAAGCTTTCTTT.